What follows is one T cell receptor (beta chain) and its context. Its antigen is not known. This sample is drawn from a study of STAT3 mutations in large granular lymphocyte leukemia. Measured with immunoSEQ multiplex PCR; TCRdb has only the in-frame clones, and not every one. The repertoire has some 25,000 clones, 94% of them found once; the top ten carry more than 6%. Germline-derived CDR1 and CDR2 are MDHEN and SYDVKM. V was clipped by 6 bases and J by 6 bases, with 11 bases between them. The CDR3 has 12 amino acids. Findings and limits, study-wide: Every T-cell large granular lymphocyte leukemia patient had at least one immunodominant TCR beta clonotype.

V gene TRBV28 combines with J gene TRBJ1-2; D perhaps matches TRBD1 (6 bases). This clonotype was obtained from a middle-aged man with T-cell large granular lymphocyte leukemia. Some clones in this sample may be carry-over from other donors' samples. Material: peripheral blood mononuclear cells. In nucleotides, the CDR3 is TGTGCCAGCAGGGGGACATCAGATGGCTACACCTTC. Encoded protein: CASRGTSDGYTF.